These 10 T cell receptor beta chains share one sample of origin, sequenced in a study of T-cell reconstitution after alpha-beta-depleted transplantation in children. Construction of the TCRbeta library involved unique molecular identifiers. Via MiXCR, TCRdb re-called the PCR reads, giving one row per CDR3 protein. The profile shows a few hundred thousand distinct CDR3 sequences, roughly 21% of them singletons. Source: PBMCs from the stem cell graft donor, taken from the stem cell graft. All receptors derive from a human donor who donated a stem cell graft to a child with acute myeloid leukemia.

The gene calls are TRBV28 and TRBJ1-4; TRBD1 matches at 9 bases. The V gene end was trimmed by 5 bases and the J gene end by 8 bases; junction bases not matched to a gene: 6. This CDR3 is 14 amino acids long. The V gene's germline CDR1 is MDHEN and CDR2 SYDVKM. CDR3: CASSPQGAGEKLFF. CDR3 in DNA: TGTGCCAGCAGTCCACAGGGGGCGGGAGAAAAACTGTTTTTT.

This clonotype has more than one count but fewer than ten. V and J are TRBV5-1 and TRBJ2-2; D perhaps matches TRBD2 (7 bases). Trimming took 1 base from V and 3 from J, leaving 13 bases between them. Germline CDR1 and CDR2: SGHRS and YFSETQ. This CDR3 has 16 residues. This CDR3 reads CASSLRGAPDTGELFF. The CDR3, as DNA: TGCGCCAGCAGCTTGCGGGGGGCGCCGGACACCGGGGAGCTGTTTTTT.

The chain employs TRBV11-1 and TRBJ2-4; D is unclear. Germline lookup yields CDR1 SGHAT and CDR2 FQDESV (reference sequence). Trimming stripped 4 bases from V and 5 bases from J, with 18 bases between. CDR3 size: 16 residues. This CDR3 reads CASSYAGLSLENIQYF. The DNA for the CDR3 is TGTGCCAGCAGCTACGCCGGATTGAGTCTCGAAAACATTCAGTACTTC.

This clonotype occurred a few times. V is TRBV20-1 and J is TRBJ2-5, with a tentative D call TRBD1 (5 bases). CDR1 is DFQATT, CDR2 SNEGSKA, per germline (reference sequence). Deletions cut 1 base from V and 4 bases from J, with 7 bases between. The CDR3 loop spans 12 amino acids. The CDR3 DNA reads as TGCAGTGCTAGAGTGGACACAGAGACCCAGTACTTC. It specifies CSARVDTETQYF.

This sequence joins TRBV20-1 and TRBJ2-1, with D uncertain. Germline V gives CDR1 DFQATT, CDR2 SNEGSKA (reference sequence). This CDR3 comprises 16 residues. V lost 4 bases and J 5 bases, leaving 21 bases between the germline ends. CDR3 sequence (DNA): TGCAGTGCTATATCGCTTCTATGGGCGGAAAACAATGAGCAGTTCTTC. The encoded protein is CSAISLLWAENNEQFF.

This clonotype has a handful of counts. The chain joins TRBV6-1 to TRBJ1-6; possible D gene TRBD1, 5 bases. The CDR3 has 16 residues. CDR1 MNHNS and CDR2 SASEGT come from the germline V gene. V was pared by 6 bases and J by 5 bases, with 17 bases between. DNA of the CDR3: TGTGCCAGCAGCCCTTCACGAAGACAGAATAATTCACCCCTCCACTTT. Encoded protein: CASSPSRRQNNSPLHF.

J is TRBJ2-7 and V is TRBV19, with 8 bases aligning to TRBD1. Germline V gene lookup returns CDR1 LNHDA and CDR2 SQIVND (reference sequence). CDR3 size: 13 residues. V trimming: 2 bases; J trimming: 6 bases; junction bases outside the gene matches: 3. The CDR3 protein is CASSISTGVEQYF. The CDR3 coding sequence is TGTGCCAGTAGTATATCGACAGGGGTCGAGCAGTACTTC. Supplemented by reference TRBV19 and TRBJ2-7, the full variable domain reads DGGITQSPKYLFRKEGQNVTLSCEQNLNHDAMYWYRQDPGQGLRLIYYSQIVNDFQKGDIAEGYSVSREKKESFPLTVTSAQKNPTAFYLCASSISTGVEQYFGPGTRLTVT.

The sample holds a few counts of this clonotype. The rearrangement uses TRBV12-3 or TRBV12-4 and TRBJ2-1, with 9 bases aligning to TRBD1. The CDR3 runs 15 residues. J gave up 8 bases and V 5 bases, and 10 bases lay outside the gene matches. The CDR3: CASSRTGARGDEQFF. CDR3 DNA: TGTGCCAGCAGTCGGACAGGGGCAAGAGGGGATGAGCAGTTCTTC.

In this sample, this clonotype turned up a few times. V and J are TRBV6-5 and TRBJ2-1, with 7 bases that match TRBD1. CDR3 length equals 14 residues. V was pared by 8 bases and J by 3 bases, with 7 bases of the junction left unmatched. CDR1 and CDR2 from the germline V gene are MNHEY and SVGAGI. The CDR3 region has the DNA TGTGCCAGCGTCGGGGACAGCCTCTACAATGAGCAGTTCTTC. Its protein product is CASVGDSLYNEQFF.

The chain has TRBV10-3 and TRBJ2-3, with D unresolved. CDR1 is ENHRY and CDR2 is SYGVKD in the germline V gene. The CDR3 runs to 15 residues. Trimming left V 8 bases short and J 1 base short, with 16 bases between. CDR3 amino acids: CAIARRAERTDTQYF. The DNA of the CDR3 is TGTGCCATCGCCAGAAGGGCAGAACGCACAGATACGCAGTATTTT.